This T cell receptor (beta chain) was profiled in a study of blood T cell repertoires in COVID-19. The method was immunoSEQ multiplex PCR; TCRdb's version includes in-frame clones alone and lacks a portion of them. Found here are more than 200,000 clones, 70% to 90% of them singletons; the top ten hold approximately 2%. This clone was observed a few times. Other DNA variants within this sample encode the same CDR3. The origin of this receptor is a man younger than 45 with active or convalescent COVID-19. The sample was peripheral blood.

CDR3 nucleotide sequence: TGTGCCAGCAGCTTAGGGGACAGGGGGTCCTACGAGCAGTACTTC. The encoded protein is CASSLGDRGSYEQYF. The V gene is TRBV7-6, the J gene TRBJ2-7, with 11 bases aligning to TRBD1. Per germline, CDR1 SGHVS and CDR2 FNYEAQ. V was pared by 1 base and J by 1 base, with 0 bases of the junction left unmatched. This CDR3 has 15 residues.